This T cell receptor beta chain stems from a study of response to subunit inactivated influenza vaccine. TCRdb reanalysed the RT-PCR reads using MiXCR and keeps one entry per CDR3 protein. The sample records 860,000 or so distinct CDR3 sequences, about 20% being singletons. Study outcomes and limitations: The authors put forward the suggestion that each seasonal influenza vaccination may bring in only a limited number of new T cells.

V shed 4 bases and J shed 5 bases, with 17 bases lying between them. Per germline, CDR1 MNHNS and CDR2 SASEGT. The CDR3 covers 15 residues. In the case of this clonotype: Its antigen is currently unknown.

The gene calls are TRBV6-1 and TRBJ2-5; unclear D gene. The origin of this receptor is a man aged 50 to 59 who received an inactivated influenza vaccine. This specimen consisted of PBMCs from blood, obtained less than 6 days after vaccination. The CDR3 sequence: CASSGVLAHGETQYF. The CDR3, as DNA: TGTGCCAGCAGTGGAGTCCTCGCCCACGGGGAGACCCAGTACTTC.